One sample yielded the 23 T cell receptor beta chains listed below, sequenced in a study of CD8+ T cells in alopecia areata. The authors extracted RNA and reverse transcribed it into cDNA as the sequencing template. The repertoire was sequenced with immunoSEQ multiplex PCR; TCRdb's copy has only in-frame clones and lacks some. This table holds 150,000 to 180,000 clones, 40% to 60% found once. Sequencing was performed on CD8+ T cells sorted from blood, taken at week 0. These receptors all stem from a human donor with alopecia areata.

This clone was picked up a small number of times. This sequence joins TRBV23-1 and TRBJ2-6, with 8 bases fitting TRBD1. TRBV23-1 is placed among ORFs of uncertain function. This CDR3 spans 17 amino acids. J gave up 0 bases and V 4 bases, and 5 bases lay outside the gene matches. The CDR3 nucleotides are TGCGCCAGCAGTCCGGGACAGGACCCCTCTGGGGCCAACGTCCTGACTTTC. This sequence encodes CASSPGQDPSGANVLTF.

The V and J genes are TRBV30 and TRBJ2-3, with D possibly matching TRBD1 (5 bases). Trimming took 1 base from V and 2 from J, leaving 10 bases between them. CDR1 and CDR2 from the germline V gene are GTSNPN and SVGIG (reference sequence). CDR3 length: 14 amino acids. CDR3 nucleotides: TGTGCCTGGAGTGCCTCGGACACCACAGATACGCAGTATTTT. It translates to CAWSASDTTDTQYF.

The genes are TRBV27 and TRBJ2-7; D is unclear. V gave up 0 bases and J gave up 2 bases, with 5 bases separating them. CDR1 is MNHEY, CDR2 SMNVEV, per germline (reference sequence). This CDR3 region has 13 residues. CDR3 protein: CASSLSPTYEQYF. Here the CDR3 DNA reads TGTGCCAGCAGTTTATCCCCTACCTACGAGCAGTACTTC.

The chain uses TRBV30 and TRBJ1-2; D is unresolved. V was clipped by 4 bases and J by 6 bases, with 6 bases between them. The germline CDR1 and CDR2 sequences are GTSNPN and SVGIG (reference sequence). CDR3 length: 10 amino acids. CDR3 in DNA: TGTGCCTGGAATGCGGATGGCTACACCTTC. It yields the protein CAWNADGYTF.

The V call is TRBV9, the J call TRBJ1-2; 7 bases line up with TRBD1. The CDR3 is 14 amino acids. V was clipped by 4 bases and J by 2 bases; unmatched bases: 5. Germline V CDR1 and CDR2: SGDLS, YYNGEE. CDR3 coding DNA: TGTGCCAGCAGCTCGGGGACAGAAAACTATGGCTACACCTTC. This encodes CASSSGTENYGYTF. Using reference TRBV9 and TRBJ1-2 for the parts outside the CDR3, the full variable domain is DSGVTQTPKHLITATGQRVTLRCSPRSGDLSVYWYQQSLDQGLQFLIQYYNGEERAKGNILERFSAQQFPDLHSELNLSSLELGDSALYFCASSSGTENYGYTFGSGTRLTVV.

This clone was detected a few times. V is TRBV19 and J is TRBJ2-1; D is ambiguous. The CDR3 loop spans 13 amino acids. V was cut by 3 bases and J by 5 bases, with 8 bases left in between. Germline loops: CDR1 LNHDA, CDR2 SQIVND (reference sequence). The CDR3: CASSMALHNEQFF. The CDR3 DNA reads TGTGCCAGTAGTATGGCCCTACACAATGAGCAGTTCTTC.

CDR3 loop: CASSAGQSNPSRETQYF. The CDR3 nucleotides read TGCGCCAGCAGCGCGGGTCAGTCGAATCCCTCAAGAGAGACCCAGTACTTC. The V gene is TRBV5-1, the J gene TRBJ2-5; D may be TRBD2 (5 bases). The germline V and J ends were trimmed by 4 bases and 4 bases, with 23 bases remaining between them. CDR3 length equals 17 residues. Germline-derived CDR1 and CDR2 are SGHRS and YFSETQ.

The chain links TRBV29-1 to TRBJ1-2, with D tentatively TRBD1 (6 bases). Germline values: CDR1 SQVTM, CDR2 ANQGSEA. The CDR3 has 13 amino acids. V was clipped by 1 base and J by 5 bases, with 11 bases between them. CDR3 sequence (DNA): TGCAGCGTTGAAGGTTACAGGGAGTATGGCTACACCTTC. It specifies CSVEGYREYGYTF.

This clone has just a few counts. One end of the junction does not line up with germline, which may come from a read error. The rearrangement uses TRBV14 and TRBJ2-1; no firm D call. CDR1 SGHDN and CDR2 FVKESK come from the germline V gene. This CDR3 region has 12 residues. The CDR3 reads CASSPSHNEQFF. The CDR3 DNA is TGTGCCAGCAGCCCCTCCCACAATGAGCAGTTCTTC.

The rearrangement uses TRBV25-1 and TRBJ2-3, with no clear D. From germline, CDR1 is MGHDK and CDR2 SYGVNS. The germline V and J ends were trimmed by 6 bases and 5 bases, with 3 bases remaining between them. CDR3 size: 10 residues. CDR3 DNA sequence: TGTGCCAGCAGAGAAGATACGCAGTATTTT. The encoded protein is CASREDTQYF.

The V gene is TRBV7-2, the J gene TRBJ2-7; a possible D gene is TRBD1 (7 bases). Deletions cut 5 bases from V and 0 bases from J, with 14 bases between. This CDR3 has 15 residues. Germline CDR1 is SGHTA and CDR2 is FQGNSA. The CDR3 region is CASSLRGDSSYEQYF. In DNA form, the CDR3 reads TGTGCCAGCAGCCTAAGGGGGGACAGCTCCTACGAGCAGTACTTC.

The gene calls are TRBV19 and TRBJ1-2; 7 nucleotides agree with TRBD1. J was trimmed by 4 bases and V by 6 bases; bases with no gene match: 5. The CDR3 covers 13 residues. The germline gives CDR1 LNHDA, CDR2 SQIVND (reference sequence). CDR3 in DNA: TGTGCCAGTAGCTGGGACAGCCTCTATGGCTACACCTTC. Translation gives CASSWDSLYGYTF.

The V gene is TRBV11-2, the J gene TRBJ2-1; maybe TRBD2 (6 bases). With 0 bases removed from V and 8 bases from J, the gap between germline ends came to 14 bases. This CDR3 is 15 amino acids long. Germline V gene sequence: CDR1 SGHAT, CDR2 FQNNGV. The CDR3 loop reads CASSLELGGFHEQFF. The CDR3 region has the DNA TGTGCCAGCAGCTTAGAGTTAGGAGGGTTCCATGAGCAGTTCTTC.

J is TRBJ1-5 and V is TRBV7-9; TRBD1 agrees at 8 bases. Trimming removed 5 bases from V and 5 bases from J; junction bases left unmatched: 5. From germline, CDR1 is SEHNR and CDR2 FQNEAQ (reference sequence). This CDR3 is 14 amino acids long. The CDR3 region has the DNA TGTGCCAGCAGCCCGACAGGGGCCTATCAGCCCCAGCATTTT. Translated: CASSPTGAYQPQHF. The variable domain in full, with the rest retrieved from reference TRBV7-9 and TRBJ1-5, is DTGVSQNPRHKITKRGQNVTFRCDPISEHNRLYWYRQTLGQGPEFLTYFQNEAQLEKSRLLSDRFSAERPKGSFSTLEIQRTEQGDSAMYLCASSPTGAYQPQHFGDGTRLSIL.

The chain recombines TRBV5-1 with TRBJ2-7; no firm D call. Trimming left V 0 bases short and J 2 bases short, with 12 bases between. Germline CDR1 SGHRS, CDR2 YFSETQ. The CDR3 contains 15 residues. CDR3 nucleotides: TGCGCCAGCAGCTTGGTTTCGGAACCGGCCTACGAGCAGTACTTC. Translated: CASSLVSEPAYEQYF.

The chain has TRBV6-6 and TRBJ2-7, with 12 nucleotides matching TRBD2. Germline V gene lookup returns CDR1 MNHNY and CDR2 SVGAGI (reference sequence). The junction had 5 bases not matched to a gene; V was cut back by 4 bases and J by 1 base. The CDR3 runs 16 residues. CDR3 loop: CASSSPLAGGSYEQYF. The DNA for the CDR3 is TGTGCCAGCAGTTCACCACTAGCGGGGGGATCCTACGAGCAGTACTTC.

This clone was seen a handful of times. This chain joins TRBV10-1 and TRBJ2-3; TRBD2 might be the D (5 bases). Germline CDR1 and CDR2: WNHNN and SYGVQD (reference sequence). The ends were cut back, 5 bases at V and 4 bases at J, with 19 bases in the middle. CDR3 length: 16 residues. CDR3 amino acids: CASSLNPEEGPDTQYF. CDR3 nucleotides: TGCGCCAGCAGTCTCAACCCGGAAGAGGGCCCAGATACGCAGTATTTT.

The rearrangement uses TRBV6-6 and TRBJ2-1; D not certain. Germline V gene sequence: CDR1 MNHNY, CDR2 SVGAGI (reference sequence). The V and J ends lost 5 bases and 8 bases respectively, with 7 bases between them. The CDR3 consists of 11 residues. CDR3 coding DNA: TGTGCCAGCAGTCCCGGTTATGAGCAGTTCTTC. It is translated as CASSPGYEQFF.

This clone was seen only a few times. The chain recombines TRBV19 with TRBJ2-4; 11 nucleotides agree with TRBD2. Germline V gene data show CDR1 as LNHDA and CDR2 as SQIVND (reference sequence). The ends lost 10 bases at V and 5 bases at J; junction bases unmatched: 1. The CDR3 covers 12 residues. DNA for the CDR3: TGTGCCACGACTAGCGGGGAAAACATTCAGTACTTC. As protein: CATTSGENIQYF.

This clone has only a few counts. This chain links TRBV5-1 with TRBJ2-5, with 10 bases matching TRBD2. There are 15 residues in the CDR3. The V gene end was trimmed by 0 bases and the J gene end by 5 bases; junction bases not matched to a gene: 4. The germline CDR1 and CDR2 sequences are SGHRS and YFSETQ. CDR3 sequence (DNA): TGCGCCAGCAGCTTGGATCTAGCGGGGGAGGAGACCCAGTACTTC. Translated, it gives CASSLDLAGEETQYF.

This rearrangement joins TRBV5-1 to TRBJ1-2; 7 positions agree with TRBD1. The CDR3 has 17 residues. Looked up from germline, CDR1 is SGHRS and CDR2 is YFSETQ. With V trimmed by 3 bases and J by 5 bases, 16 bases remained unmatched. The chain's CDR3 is CASSSYQNTAGGYGYTF. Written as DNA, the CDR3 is TGCGCCAGCAGCTCCTATCAGAACACGGCAGGGGGGTATGGCTACACCTTC.

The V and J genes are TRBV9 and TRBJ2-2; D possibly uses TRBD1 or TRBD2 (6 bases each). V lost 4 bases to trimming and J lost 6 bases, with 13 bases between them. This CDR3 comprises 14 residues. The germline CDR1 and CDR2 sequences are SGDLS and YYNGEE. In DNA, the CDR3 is TGTGCCAGCAGCCCCGGTGGGGGGCCCGGGGAGCTGTTTTTT. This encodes CASSPGGGPGELFF.

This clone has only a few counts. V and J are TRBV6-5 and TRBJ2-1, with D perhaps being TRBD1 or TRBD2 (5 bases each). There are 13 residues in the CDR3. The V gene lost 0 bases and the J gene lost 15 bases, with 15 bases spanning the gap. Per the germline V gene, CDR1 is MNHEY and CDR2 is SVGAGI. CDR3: CASSYSQAGTSFF. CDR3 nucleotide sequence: TGTGCCAGCAGTTACTCCCAGGCAGGGACCTCGTTCTTC.